Presented here are 2 T cell receptor beta chains from one specimen sequenced in a study of identical twins. A single record per CDR3 protein comes from TCRdb applying MiXCR to the 5' RACE reads. Altogether roughly 230,000 distinct CDR3 sequences are present, roughly 8.7% being singletons, with the ten largest covering about 3%. The sample was also reused in another study, on yellow fever vaccine responses in identical twins.

What was sequenced was CD8+ T cells sorted from blood. These receptors came from a young woman in good health.

This clonotype was counted between two and nine times. V gene TRBV7-9 combines with J gene TRBJ1-1; D gene uncertain. The CDR3 runs to 16 residues. The V gene's germline CDR1 is SEHNR and CDR2 FQNEAQ (reference sequence). Trimming removed 1 base from V and 7 bases from J, with 19 bases in between. Here the CDR3 DNA reads TGTGCCAGCAGCTTAGGGAAGGGCGGAAGGGCCCTTGAAGCTTTCTTT. Its translation: CASSLGKGGRALEAFF.

The chain combines TRBV14 with TRBJ2-5; weak D call: TRBD1 (6 bases). The germline V gene encodes CDR1 SGHDN and CDR2 FVKESK. CDR3 size: 15 residues. The germline V and J ends were trimmed by 0 bases and 5 bases, with 13 bases remaining between them. The CDR3 is CASSQDRGLWETQYF. In nucleotides, the CDR3 is TGTGCCAGCAGCCAAGACAGGGGTTTGTGGGAGACCCAGTACTTC.